The source of this TCR beta chain is a study of blood T cell repertoires in COVID-19. Study as a whole: Both acute and convalescent COVID-19 samples were obtained from the United States, Italy and Spain.

In the original processing: Estimation of nucleated cell counts relied on the amplification of reference gene primers. Here immunoSEQ multiplex PCR was the method, and the copy in TCRdb shows in-frame clones only, minus some. Clone size and V and J calls were adopted from that table, with D and trimming inferred from the DNA. The sample has about 35,000 clones, roughly four fifths seen once. Germline V CDR1 and CDR2: LNHDA, SQIVND (reference sequence). The CDR3 sequence is 15 residues long. V was pared by 6 bases and J by 2 bases, with 8 bases of the junction left unmatched. The sequencing sample was made of peripheral blood. This chain connects TRBV19 to TRBJ2-3; TRBD2 matches at 7 bases. The origin of this receptor is a human donor in a cohort sampled during active or convalescent COVID-19. The donor label of this sample is uncertain. CDR3 protein: CASSLGAGVTDTQYF. DNA of the CDR3: TGTGCCAGTAGCCTAGGGGCGGGAGTCACAGATACGCAGTATTTT.